Sequencing of this T cell receptor (beta chain) was carried out in a study of T cells in Graves' hyperthyroidism and ophthalmopathy (dated by TCRdb to about 2019). The study in broad terms: To identify TCR V-J signatures that set the groups apart, the researchers used a discovery cohort of about a hundred patients, made up of around 40 with Graves' ophthalmopathy and 57 with stable Graves' hyperthyroidism. In six Graves' hyperthyroidism patients, the study also compared T-cell repertoires from thyroid tissue with T-cell repertoires from blood. An independent validation cohort of 18 to 20 hyperthyroidism patients and approximately 17 patients who later progressed to ophthalmopathy tested prospective prediction of ophthalmopathy. TCR Vbeta CDR3 sequencing of 120 to 150 peripheral blood samples (about 45 ophthalmopathy, approximately 80 hyperthyroidism and roughly 17 progressor patients) is reported in the paper. The approximately 97 discovery patients were randomly divided into training and test sets at a 7:3 ratio. After blood sampling, hyperthyroidism patients were treated with methimazole at a starting dose of 30 mg daily, and ophthalmopathy patients were treated with high-dose intravenous methylprednisolone. General findings and caveats noted by the study authors: In validation, progression to ophthalmopathy was predicted by the model with 65% to 71% sensitivity and roughly 76% specificity, a median of roughly 6.4 months before onset. In cross-validation, a model built on a 13 V-J signature told ophthalmopathy apart from stable hyperthyroidism with 85% to 90% sensitivity and about 81% specificity, and in testing the same model reached 80%/75%. No statistical method was used to set the sample size in advance, and investigators knew the group allocation. Most expanded thyroid clonotypes (frequency above 0.001) were also detected in blood, a finding suggesting that blood repertoires may reflect thyroid immune responses.

TCR beta CDR3 regions were amplified from RNA transcripts. The TCR CDR3 was subjected to a first round of RT-PCR using the HTBI primer set and the Qiagen OneStep RT-PCR kit. Libraries were constructed in a second round of multiplex PCR, after which size selection and purification were performed. Sequencing of the libraries was done on an Illumina HiSeq2000 using paired-end 100 bp reads. The original methods were these. SOAPnuke was used to process the raw data, throwing out any read that contained adapters or uncalled bases, had a mean Phred below 15, or lacked an exact constant-primer or identifier match. COPE v1.2.5 was used to merge the high-quality paired reads, and each unique nucleotide sequence was defined as a clonotype. MiTCR v1.1 was used to align clonotypes to the IMGT TRBV, TRBD and TRBJ reference segments. The analysis included only V-J combinations with a frequency above 0.0001, which together covered 99.2% of the repertoires. The TCS score was defined as F50 (clonal expansion) divided by E x V (chaos), with BLOSUM62-based TCRdist calculated between CDR3 peptides within each V-J. Welch's t-statistics and random forest reduced some 510 V-J features to about 13, which were used in a naive Bayes classifier (R e1071). The public sequencing data were trimmed at Q25 with fastp and processed into clonotypes with MiXCR by TCRdb, which kept only in-frame beta chains. Each entry is one CDR3 protein sequence, shown with its most common DNA and genes. These V and J calls originate from TCRdb's pipeline instead of the authors' own analysis. Here the sample has roughly 580,000 distinct CDR3 sequences; about 43% occur a single time. 8.2% of the sample is held by the ten biggest clonotypes.

Graves' hyperthyroidism was defined as stable when no progression to ophthalmopathy occurred over 18 months of follow-up. Hyperthyroidism patients were newly diagnosed, with disease duration under 2 months, and aged 18 to 65 years. Exclusion was applied to patients with uncontrolled infections, other autoimmune diseases, pregnancy or lactation. Clinical symptoms, serum thyroxine and TRAb, thyroid ultrasound, and orbital computed tomography formed the basis for the diagnoses. Total RNA was extracted using Trizol reagent, and RNA quality was assessed on an Agilent 2100 Bioanalyzer. V is trimmed back by 6 bases and J by 3 bases, and the junction contains 10 bases that no gene match accounts for. CDR1 and CDR2, looked up from the germline V gene, are MGHDK and SYGVNS. The CDR3 sequence holds 16 residues, the cysteine and phenylalanine included. Left in the record is the CDR3 DNA by itself, 48 bases read in frame from the first base.

Turning to this clonotype: The antigen it recognizes is unknown. There are no base qualities to consult, and no much larger clone falls within one base.

The chain is assembled from TRBV25-1 and TRBJ1-2; a stretch of 10 junction bases matches TRBD1. The sample comprised peripheral blood or thyroid tissue (not recorded which). The receptor was isolated from a young woman with Graves' hyperthyroidism. Donor details come from another sample of the same person, matched by shared clones. The CDR3 here reads CASRETGGALDYGYTF. The DNA is as follows: TGTGCCAGCAGGGAGACAGGGGGCGCTTTGGACTATGGCTACACCTTC.